Listed below are T cell receptor beta chains from one sample, sequenced in a study of T cells in narcolepsy. The data were produced by immunoSEQ multiplex PCR, yet TCRdb's version contains in-frame clones alone and is incomplete. The sample includes around 30,000 clones, under 85% of them seen just once. The sequenced material came from CD45RA- memory CD4+ T cells from PBMCs. The source is a human donor with narcolepsy. The CDR3 runs from the conserved cysteine through the conserved F or W. D genes are given only for firm matches. Expanded clones are given a class, and other clones once, few, many or no size at all.

J gene	clone size	V gene	D gene	CDR3 protein	CDR3 DNA
TRBJ1-1	-	TRBV30	-	CAWRRGTTEAFF	TGTGCCTGGAGAAGGGGTACCACTGAAGCTTTCTTT
TRBJ2-3	once	TRBV14	-	CASSQQGGITDTQYF	TGTGCCAGCAGCCAACAGGGGGGGATCACAGATACGCAGTATTTT
TRBJ2-3	-	TRBV5-1	-	CASSLFHGGGTDTQYF	TGCGCCAGCAGCTTGTTTCACGGCGGAGGCACAGATACGCAGTATTTT
TRBJ1-2	few	TRBV7-9	-	CASSLIGQGEWNF	TGTGCCAGCAGCTTGATCGGCCAGGGCGAGTGGAACTTC
TRBJ1-2	-	TRBV7-2	-	CASSHYGGASNYGYTF	TGTGCCAGCAGCCATTATGGGGGGGCGAGTAACTATGGCTACACCTTC
TRBJ1-3	-	TRBV19	-	CASSIRAAGNTIYF	TGTGCCAGTAGTATACGGGCTGCTGGAAACACCATATATTTT
TRBJ2-5	-	TRBV29-1	-	CSVPGAGQETQYF	TGCAGCGTTCCAGGGGCAGGGCAAGAGACCCAGTACTTC
TRBJ1-4	-	TRBV5-8	-	CASNGGWRASEKLFF	TGTGCCAGCAATGGGGGTTGGAGGGCCAGTGAAAAACTGTTTTTT
TRBJ1-1	large	TRBV6-4	-	CASSVEAGDLNTEAFF	TGTGCCAGCAGTGTGGAGGCAGGGGACCTAAACACTGAAGCTTTCTTT
TRBJ2-7	-	TRBV6-5	-	CASSYSGTLVGEQYF	TGTGCCAGCAGTTACTCTGGGACCCTGGTGGGAGAGCAGTACTTC
TRBJ1-1	-	TRBV5-1	-	CASSIGSLNTEAFF	TGCGCCAGCAGCATAGGCAGCCTGAACACTGAAGCTTTCTTT
TRBJ1-2	-	TRBV19	TRBD1	CASSIRQGWGYTF	TGTGCCAGTAGTATTCGACAGGGGTGGGGCTACACCTTC
TRBJ2-1	-	TRBV5-6	-	CASSLMGPGAHEQFF	TGTGCCAGCAGCTTGATGGGTCCGGGGGCCCATGAGCAGTTCTTC